What follows describes a single T cell receptor beta chain. Its antigen has not been determined. Base-call qualities are not available, and no considerably larger clone is one nucleotide away. The sample originates from a study of blood T cell repertoires in COVID-19 (dated by TCRdb to 2018 to 2021). Concerning the study at large: Samples covering the acute and convalescent phases of COVID-19 were provided by collaborators in the United States, Italy and Spain. A freely available public database, intended as a resource for researchers studying the immune response to SARS-CoV-2, is where the repertoires were released. The prospective study material was composed of cDNA or gDNA derived from T cells, B-cell-depleted T cells, or PBMCs. The samples were drawn from two sources: the first 160 participants of the ongoing ImmuneRACE study, and over 1,000 subjects contributed by 6 global collaborators. Deeply sampled blood TCRbeta repertoires from subjects exposed to, actively infected with, or recovered from COVID-19 were included in the dataset. Where available, HLA class I and class II types were taken from metadata supplied by the sample provider and were not determined by assay-based typing. Sample metadata almost always included a de-identified subject ID, COVID-19 status, age in years and sex.

The research as a whole found: The amount of clinical and demographic metadata varied by source and participant and was provided uncurated.

Enrolling through a virtual design, the prospective study's participants ranged in age from roughly 18 to 100 years and lived across some 22 United States geographic areas. To assign participants to cohorts, the prospective study relied on clinical history that participants themselves reported in a screening survey and a study questionnaire. Mobile phlebotomists in the prospective study collected whole blood, serum and a nasopharyngeal or oropharyngeal swab from every participant. Prospective study participants could optionally give additional blood draws and questionnaires over an approximately 2-month period. Before DNA extraction, blood samples from the prospective study were shipped at room temperature or frozen. The immunoSEQ Assay, a bias-controlled multiplex PCR, was used to amplify TCRbeta CDR3 regions from genomic DNA. Under the source paper's analysis protocol: The number of nucleated cells in each sample was estimated from the amplification of reference gene primers within the assay. Sequence reads were collapsed and filtered to measure the absolute abundance of every unique TCRbeta CDR3 rearrangement. Productive Simpson clonality was computed per sample as the square root of Simpson's diversity index over productive rearrangements. Drawn from immuneACCESS, this table holds only the in-frame rearrangements with V and J called that TCRdb kept. Clones are partly lost; checked studies trace under half to an unresolved V gene and leave the rest unexplained. V and J calls plus clone size are reproduced from that table; the DNA served to infer D and trimming. This sample comprises some 190,000 clones, more than 75% of them detected only once. The ten top clones hold roughly a sixth of the sample.

The germline ends are 10 bases apart after V is trimmed by 6 bases and J by 5 bases. Reading the germline V gene (reference sequence) gives CDR1 SEHNR and CDR2 FQNEAQ. Spanning cysteine to phenylalanine, the CDR3 consists of 12 amino acids. Of the read, only the CDR3 DNA is kept; its 36 bases are in frame from base 1. Sequencing was done on a sample of PBMCs or T cells enriched from blood (not recorded which). The source of this sequence is a woman aged 45-59 years with acute COVID-19. The rearranged segments are TRBV7-9 and TRBJ1-2, with no reliable assignment of the D segment. Here the CDR3 is given as CASRVSPYGYTF. The nucleotide sequence is TGTGCCAGCAGGGTCAGTCCTTATGGCTACACCTTC.